The subject of this entry is one TCR beta chain. The data were taken from a study of cytomegalovirus exposure and HLA in healthy donors. 60 Vbeta and 13 Jbeta primers were used in PCR. Measured with immunoSEQ multiplex PCR; TCRdb has only the in-frame clones, and not every one. The data contain around 150,000 clones, 70% to 80% of them seen just once; the ten biggest clones take up roughly 2.1%. Per the germline V gene, CDR1 is SGHTA and CDR2 is FQGNSA. This CDR3 region has 15 residues. Losses at the gene ends were 1 base for V and 5 bases for J; bases not matched to a gene: 4. The receptor was isolated from a middle-aged man in good health and CMV-seropositive. The V call is TRBV7-2, the J call TRBJ2-2; 7 bases fit TRBD2. Sequencing was performed on PBMCs. The CDR3 DNA reads as TGTGCCAGCAGCTTAGGAAGCGGGGTTACCGGGGAGCTGTTTTTT. Residues: CASSLGSGVTGELFF.